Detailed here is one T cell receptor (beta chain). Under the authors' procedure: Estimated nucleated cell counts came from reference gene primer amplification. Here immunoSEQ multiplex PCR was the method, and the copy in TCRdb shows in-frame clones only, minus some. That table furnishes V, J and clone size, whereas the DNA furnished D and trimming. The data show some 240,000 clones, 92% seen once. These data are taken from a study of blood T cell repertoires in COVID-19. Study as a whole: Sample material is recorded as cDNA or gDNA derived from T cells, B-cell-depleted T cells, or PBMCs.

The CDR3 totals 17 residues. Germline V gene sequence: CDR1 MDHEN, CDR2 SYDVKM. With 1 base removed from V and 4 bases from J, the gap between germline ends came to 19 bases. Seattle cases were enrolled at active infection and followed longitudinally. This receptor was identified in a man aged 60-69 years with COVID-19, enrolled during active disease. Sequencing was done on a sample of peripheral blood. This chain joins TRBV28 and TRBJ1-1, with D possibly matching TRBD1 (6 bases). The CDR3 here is CASSLSGYRVVVTEAFF. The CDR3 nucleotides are TGTGCCAGCAGTTTATCAGGGTACAGGGTCGTGGTCACTGAAGCTTTCTTT.